This entry lists 6 T cell receptor beta chains sequenced from one sample in a study of T cell repertoires in cytomegalovirus infection. TCRdb passed the reads through MiXCR, listing each CDR3 protein once. The table shows around 170,000 distinct CDR3 sequences, with 13% to 15% occurring only once. Sequenced: PBMCs. The source is a human donor in good health (CMV status not recorded). Some clones in this sample may be carry-over from other donors' samples.

This clonotype was recorded many times. The chain carries TRBV29-1 and TRBJ2-5, with TRBD1 as a possible D gene (5 bases). Between the trimmed V and J ends, which lost 7 bases and 5 bases, there was a span of 11 bases. CDR1 and CDR2 from the germline V gene are SQVTM and ANQGSEA. The CDR3 sequence is 11 residues long. CDR3 residues: CSGFRAETQYF. CDR3 sequence (DNA): TGCAGCGGGTTCAGGGCGGAGACCCAGTACTTC.

The chain couples TRBV28 to TRBJ2-5; D is unclear. V lost 7 bases, J lost 4 bases, and 7 bases lay in between. CDR1 MDHEN and CDR2 SYDVKM come from the germline V gene. This CDR3 is built from 11 residues. CDR3 amino acids: CASTLGETQYF. The CDR3 bases are TGTGCCAGCACCCTGGGAGAGACCCAGTACTTC. Using reference TRBV28 and TRBJ2-5 for the parts outside the CDR3, the full variable domain is DVKVTQSSRYLVKRTGEKVFLECVQDMDHENMFWYRQDPGLGLRLIYFSYDVKMKEKGDIPEGYSVSREKKERFSLILESASTNQTSMYLCASTLGETQYFGPGTRLLVL.

The chain has TRBV19 and TRBJ1-5; D is perhaps TRBD1 (5 bases). The CDR3 length is 15 residues. The V and J ends lost 5 bases and 3 bases respectively, with 14 bases between them. Per the germline V gene, CDR1 is LNHDA and CDR2 is SQIVND (reference sequence). CDR3 protein: CASSPSRQPNQPQHF. The CDR3, as DNA: TGTGCCAGTAGTCCTAGCCGACAGCCCAATCAGCCCCAGCATTTT.

This clonotype came up a few times. The gene calls are TRBV2 and TRBJ2-5; 7 bases are shared with TRBD1. The V gene's germline CDR1 is SNHLY and CDR2 FYNNEI. The CDR3 sequence is 13 residues long. V dropped 8 bases and J dropped 5; count of bases not matched to a gene: 8. The CDR3 is CASQQGSRETQYF. In DNA form, the CDR3 reads TGTGCCAGCCAACAGGGGTCTAGGGAGACCCAGTACTTC.

V is TRBV25-1 and J is TRBJ2-7, with D tentatively TRBD1 (6 bases). The CDR3 is made up of 13 amino acids. Trimming stripped 4 bases from V and 1 base from J, with 8 bases between. Germline CDR1 MGHDK, CDR2 SYGVNS. CDR3 bases: TGTGCCAGCAGTGGACAGGCGTCCTACGAGCAGTACTTC. Translated, it gives CASSGQASYEQYF.

V and J are TRBV6-1 and TRBJ2-5, with 8 nucleotides matching TRBD1. The germline CDR1 and CDR2 sequences are MNHNS and SASEGT. The J segment lost 1 base and the V segment lost 6 bases, leaving 4 bases of the junction unmatched. The CDR3 runs to 14 residues. Written as DNA, the CDR3 is TGTGCCAGCAGCAAGGACAGGGTCCAAGAGACCCAGTACTTC. Residues: CASSKDRVQETQYF.